This entry concerns a single T cell receptor beta chain. What it binds is unknown. These data belong to a study of early T cells in non-severe SARS-CoV-2 infection. Findings of the study overall: Sequences matched to VDJdb favored anti-spike CD8 responses, while private and CD4 specificities were missed.

TCRdb recomputed calls from the 5' RACE reads with MiXCR, one row per CDR3 protein. This table holds approximately 60,000 distinct CDR3 sequences, around 13% found once. Germline CDR1 reads GTSNPN; CDR2 reads SVGIG (reference sequence). The CDR3 loop spans 13 amino acids. Trimming removed 2 bases at V and 1 base at J, with 8 bases between. This sequence joins TRBV30 and TRBJ1-2; weak D call: TRBD1 (5 bases). The receptor comes from an adult who was a healthcare worker with PCR-confirmed SARS-CoV-2 infection or an uninfected control (not recorded which). Specimen: whole blood. CDR3 sequence: CAWSLGRNYGYTF. As DNA, the CDR3 is TGTGCCTGGAGTCTGGGGCGTAACTATGGCTACACCTTC.